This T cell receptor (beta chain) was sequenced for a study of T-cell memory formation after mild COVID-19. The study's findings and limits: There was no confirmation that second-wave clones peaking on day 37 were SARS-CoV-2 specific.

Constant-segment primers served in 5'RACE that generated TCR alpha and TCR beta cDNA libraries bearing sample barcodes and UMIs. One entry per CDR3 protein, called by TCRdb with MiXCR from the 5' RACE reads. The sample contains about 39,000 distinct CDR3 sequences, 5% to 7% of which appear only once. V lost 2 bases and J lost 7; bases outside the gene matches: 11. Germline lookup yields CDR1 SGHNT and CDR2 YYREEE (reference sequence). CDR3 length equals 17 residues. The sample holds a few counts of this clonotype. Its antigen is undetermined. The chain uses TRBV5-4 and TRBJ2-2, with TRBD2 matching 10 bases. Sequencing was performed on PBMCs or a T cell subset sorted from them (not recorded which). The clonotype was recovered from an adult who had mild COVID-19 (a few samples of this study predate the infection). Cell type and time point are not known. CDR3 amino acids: CASSLSLRASGGGELFF. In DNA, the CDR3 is TGTGCCAGCAGCTTATCTCTACGGGCTAGCGGGGGCGGGGAGCTGTTTTTT. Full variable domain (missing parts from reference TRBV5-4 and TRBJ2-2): ETGVTQSPTHLIKTRGQQVTLRCSSQSGHNTVSWYQQALGQGPQFIFQYYREEENGRGNFPPRFSGLQFPNYSSELNVNALELDDSALYLCASSLSLRASGGGELFFGEGSRLTVL.